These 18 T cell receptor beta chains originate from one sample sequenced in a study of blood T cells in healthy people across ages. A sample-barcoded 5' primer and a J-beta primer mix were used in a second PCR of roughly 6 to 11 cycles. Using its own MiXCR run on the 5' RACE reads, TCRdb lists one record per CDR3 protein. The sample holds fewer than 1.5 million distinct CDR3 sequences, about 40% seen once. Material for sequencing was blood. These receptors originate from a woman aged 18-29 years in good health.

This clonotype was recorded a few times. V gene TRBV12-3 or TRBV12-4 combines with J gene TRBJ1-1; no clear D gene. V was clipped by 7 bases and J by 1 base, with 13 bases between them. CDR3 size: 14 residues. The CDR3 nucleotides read TGTGCCAGCACCTCCTCCCGGGCGAACACTGAAGCTTTCTTT. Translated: CASTSSRANTEAFF.

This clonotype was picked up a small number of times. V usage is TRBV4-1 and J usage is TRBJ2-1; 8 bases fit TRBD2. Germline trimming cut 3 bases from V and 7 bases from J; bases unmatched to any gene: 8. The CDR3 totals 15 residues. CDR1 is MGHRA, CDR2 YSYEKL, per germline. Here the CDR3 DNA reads TGCGCCAGCAGCCACATAGCGGGAATCTCGAATGAGCAGTTCTTC. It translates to CASSHIAGISNEQFF.

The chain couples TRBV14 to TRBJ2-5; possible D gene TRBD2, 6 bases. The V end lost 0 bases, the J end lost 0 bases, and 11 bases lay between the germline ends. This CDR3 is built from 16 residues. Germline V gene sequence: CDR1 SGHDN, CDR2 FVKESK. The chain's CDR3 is CASSQEPSDHQETQYF. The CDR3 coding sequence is TGTGCCAGCAGCCAAGAGCCTAGCGATCACCAAGAGACCCAGTACTTC.

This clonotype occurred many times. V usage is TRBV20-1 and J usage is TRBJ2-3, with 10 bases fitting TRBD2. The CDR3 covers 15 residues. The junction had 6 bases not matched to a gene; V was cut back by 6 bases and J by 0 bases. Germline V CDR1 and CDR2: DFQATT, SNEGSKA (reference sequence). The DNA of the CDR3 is TGCAGTGCCGATACTAGCGGGATTAGCACAGATACGCAGTATTTT. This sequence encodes CSADTSGISTDTQYF.

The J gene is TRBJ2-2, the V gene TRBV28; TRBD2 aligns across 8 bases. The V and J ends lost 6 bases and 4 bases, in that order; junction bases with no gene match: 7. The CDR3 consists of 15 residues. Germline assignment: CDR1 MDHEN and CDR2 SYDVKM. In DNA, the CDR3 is TGTGCCAGCAGCCCAATAGCGGGGAGCACCGGGGAGCTGTTTTTT. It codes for CASSPIAGSTGELFF.

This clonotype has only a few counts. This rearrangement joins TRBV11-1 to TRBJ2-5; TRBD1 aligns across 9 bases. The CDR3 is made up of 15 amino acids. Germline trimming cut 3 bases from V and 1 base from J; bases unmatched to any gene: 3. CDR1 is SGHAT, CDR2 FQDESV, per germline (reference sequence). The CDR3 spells CASSFGTGIQETQYF. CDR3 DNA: TGTGCCAGCAGCTTCGGGACAGGGATCCAAGAGACCCAGTACTTC.

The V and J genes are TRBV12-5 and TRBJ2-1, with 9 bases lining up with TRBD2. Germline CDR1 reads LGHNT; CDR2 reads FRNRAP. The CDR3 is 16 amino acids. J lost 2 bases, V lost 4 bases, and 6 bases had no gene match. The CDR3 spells CASGSLSGRTYNEQFF. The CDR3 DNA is TGTGCTAGTGGTTCGTTAAGCGGGAGGACCTACAATGAGCAGTTCTTC.

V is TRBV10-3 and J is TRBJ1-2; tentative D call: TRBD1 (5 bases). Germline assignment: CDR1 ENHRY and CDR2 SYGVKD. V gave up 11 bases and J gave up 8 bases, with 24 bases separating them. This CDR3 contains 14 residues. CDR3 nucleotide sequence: TGTGCCGTCTCCCCGGGTGCGGGCGAGGGGGGCTACACCTTC. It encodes CAVSPGAGEGGYTF.

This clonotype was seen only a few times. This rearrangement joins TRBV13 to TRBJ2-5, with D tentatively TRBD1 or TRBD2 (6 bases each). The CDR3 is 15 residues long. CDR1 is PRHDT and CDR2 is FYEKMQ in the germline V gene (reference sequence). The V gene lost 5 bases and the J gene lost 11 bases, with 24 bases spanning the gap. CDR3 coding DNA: TGTGCCAGCAGCCCTTTCGGGGGACGGGACAATGAGCAGTACTTC. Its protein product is CASSPFGGRDNEQYF.

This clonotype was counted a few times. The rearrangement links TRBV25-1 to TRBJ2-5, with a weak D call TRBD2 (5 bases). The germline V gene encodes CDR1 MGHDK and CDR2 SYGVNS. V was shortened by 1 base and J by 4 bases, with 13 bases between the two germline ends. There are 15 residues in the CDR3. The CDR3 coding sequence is TGTGCCAGCAGTGAATCTCCGCTAGCCGGAGAGACCCAGTACTTC. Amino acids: CASSESPLAGETQYF.

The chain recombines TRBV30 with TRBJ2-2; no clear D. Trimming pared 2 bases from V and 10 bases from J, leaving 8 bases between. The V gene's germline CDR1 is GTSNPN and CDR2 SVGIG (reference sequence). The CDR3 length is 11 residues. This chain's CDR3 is CAWSLGQELFF. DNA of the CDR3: TGTGCCTGGAGTTTGGGTCAGGAGCTGTTTTTT. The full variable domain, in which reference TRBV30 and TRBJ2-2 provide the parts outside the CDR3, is SQTIHQWPATLVQPVGSPLSLECTVEGTSNPNLYWYRQAAGRGLQLLFYSVGIGQISSEVPQNLSASRPQDRQFILSSKKLLLSDSGFYLCAWSLGQELFFGEGSRLTVL.

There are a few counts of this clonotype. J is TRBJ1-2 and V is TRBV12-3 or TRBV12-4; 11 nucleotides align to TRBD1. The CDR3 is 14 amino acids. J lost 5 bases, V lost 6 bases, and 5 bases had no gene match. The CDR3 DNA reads TGTGCCAGCAGCAAGGACAGGGGGCGGTATGGCTACACCTTC. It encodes CASSKDRGRYGYTF.

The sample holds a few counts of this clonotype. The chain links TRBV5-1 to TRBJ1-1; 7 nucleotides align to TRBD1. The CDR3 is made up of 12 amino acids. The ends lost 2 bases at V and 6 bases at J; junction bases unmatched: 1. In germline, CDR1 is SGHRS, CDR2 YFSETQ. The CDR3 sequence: CASSFTGAEAFF. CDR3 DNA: TGCGCCAGCAGCTTTACAGGGGCTGAAGCTTTCTTT. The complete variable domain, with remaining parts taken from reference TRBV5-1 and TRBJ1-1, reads KAGVTQTPRYLIKTRGQQVTLSCSPISGHRSVSWYQQTPGQGLQFLFEYFSETQRNKGNFPGRFSGRQFSNSRSEMNVSTLELGDSALYLCASSFTGAEAFFGQGTRLTVV.

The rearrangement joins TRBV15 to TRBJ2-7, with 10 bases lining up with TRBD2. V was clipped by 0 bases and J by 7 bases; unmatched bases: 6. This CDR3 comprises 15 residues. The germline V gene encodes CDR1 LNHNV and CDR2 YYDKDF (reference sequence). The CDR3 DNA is TGTGCCACCAGCAGAGAAGAGATAGCGGGGGGTGAGCAGTACTTC. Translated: CATSREEIAGGEQYF.

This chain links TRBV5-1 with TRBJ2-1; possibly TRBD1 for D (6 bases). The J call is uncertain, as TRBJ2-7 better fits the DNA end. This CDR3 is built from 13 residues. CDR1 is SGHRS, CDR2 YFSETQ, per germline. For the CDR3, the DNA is TGCGCCAGCTTCGAGACAGGATACAATGAGCAGTACTTC. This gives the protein CASFETGYNEQYF.

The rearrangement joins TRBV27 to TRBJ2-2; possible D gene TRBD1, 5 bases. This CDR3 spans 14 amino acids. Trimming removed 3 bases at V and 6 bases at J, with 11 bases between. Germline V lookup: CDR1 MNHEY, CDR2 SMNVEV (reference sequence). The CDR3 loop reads CASSFGWGAGELFF. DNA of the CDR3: TGTGCCAGCAGTTTCGGTTGGGGCGCCGGGGAGCTGTTTTTT.

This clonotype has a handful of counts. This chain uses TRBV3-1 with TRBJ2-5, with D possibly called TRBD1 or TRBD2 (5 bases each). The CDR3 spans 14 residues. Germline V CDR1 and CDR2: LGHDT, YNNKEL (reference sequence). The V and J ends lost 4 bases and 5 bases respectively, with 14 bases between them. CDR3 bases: TGTGCCAGCAGCCCACCCCAGGGAGTCGAGACCCAGTACTTC. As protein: CASSPPQGVETQYF.

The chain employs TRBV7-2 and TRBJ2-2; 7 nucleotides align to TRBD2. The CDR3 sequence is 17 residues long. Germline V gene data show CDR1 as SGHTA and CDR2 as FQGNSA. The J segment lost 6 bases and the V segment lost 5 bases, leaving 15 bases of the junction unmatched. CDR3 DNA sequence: TGTGCCAGCAGCGGCACGAGGAGGGCGGGAGACGCCGGGGAGCTGTTTTTT. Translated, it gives CASSGTRRAGDAGELFF.